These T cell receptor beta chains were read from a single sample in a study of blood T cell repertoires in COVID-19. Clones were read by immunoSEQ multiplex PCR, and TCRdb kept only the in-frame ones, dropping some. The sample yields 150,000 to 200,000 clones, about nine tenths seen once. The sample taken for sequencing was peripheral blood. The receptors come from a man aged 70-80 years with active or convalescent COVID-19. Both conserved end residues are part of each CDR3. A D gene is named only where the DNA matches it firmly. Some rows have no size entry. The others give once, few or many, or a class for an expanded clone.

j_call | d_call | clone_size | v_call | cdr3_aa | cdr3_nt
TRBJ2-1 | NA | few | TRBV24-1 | CATSVQSLNEQFF | TGTGCCACCAGTGTACAGTCCCTCAATGAGCAGTTCTTC
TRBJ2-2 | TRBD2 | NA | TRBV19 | CASRPGLVHANTGELFF | TGTGCCAGTAGGCCGGGACTAGTGCACGCGAACACCGGGGAGCTGTTTTTT
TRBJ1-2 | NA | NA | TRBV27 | CASSPSHFANYGYTF | TGTGCCAGCAGCCCCTCCCACTTTGCTAACTATGGCTACACCTTC
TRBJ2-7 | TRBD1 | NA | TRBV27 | CASSPGGEWEQYF | TGTGCCAGCAGTCCAGGGGGAGAGTGGGAGCAGTACTTC
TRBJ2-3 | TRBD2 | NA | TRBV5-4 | CASSHGLAGEDTQYF | TGTGCCAGCAGCCACGGACTAGCGGGGGAAGATACGCAGTATTTT
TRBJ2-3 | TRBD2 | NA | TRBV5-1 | CASSPGGDTQYF | TGCGCCAGCAGCCCGGGGGGGGATACGCAGTATTTT
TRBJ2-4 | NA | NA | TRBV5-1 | CASSFGSGDIQYF | TGCGCCAGCAGCTTTGGCTCGGGGGACATTCAGTACTTC
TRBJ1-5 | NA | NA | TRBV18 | CASSPPGSSNQPQHF | TGTGCCAGCTCACCACCCGGGTCTAGCAATCAGCCCCAGCATTTT
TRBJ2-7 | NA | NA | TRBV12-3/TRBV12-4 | CASRQQGLEYF | TGTGCCAGCAGACAACAGGGTTTGGAGTACTTC
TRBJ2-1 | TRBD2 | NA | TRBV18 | CASSPNSGGSSSYNEQFF | TGTGCCAGCTCACCAAACAGCGGGGGGTCGAGCTCCTACAATGAGCAGTTCTTC
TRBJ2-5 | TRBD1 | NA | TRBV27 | CASSSRQGEPPETQYF | TGTGCCAGCAGTTCCCGACAGGGGGAACCTCCGGAGACCCAGTACTTC
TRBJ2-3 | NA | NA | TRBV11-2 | CASSLMGRGVTDTQYF | TGTGCCAGCAGCTTAATGGGCAGGGGGGTCACAGATACGCAGTATTTT
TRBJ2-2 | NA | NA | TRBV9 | CASSVDWGAGELFF | TGTGCCAGCAGCGTAGATTGGGGGGCCGGGGAGCTGTTTTTT
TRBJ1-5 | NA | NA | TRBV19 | CASSWGGEINQPQHF | TGTGCCAGTAGTTGGGGGGGCGAAATCAATCAGCCCCAGCATTTT
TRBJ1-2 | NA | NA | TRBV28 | CASSLLVGGYGYTF | TGTGCCAGCAGTTTGCTCGTCGGGGGGTATGGCTACACCTTC
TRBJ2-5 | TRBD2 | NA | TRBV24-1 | CATSVSGGGETQYF | TGTGCCACCAGTGTTAGCGGGGGGGGAGAGACCCAGTACTTC
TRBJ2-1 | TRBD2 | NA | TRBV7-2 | CASLQSGLAANSYNEQFF | TGTGCCAGCCTTCAATCGGGACTAGCGGCTAACTCCTACAATGAGCAGTTCTTC
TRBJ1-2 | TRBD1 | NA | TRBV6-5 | CASRPDRLGGYTF | TGTGCCAGCAGACCGGACAGGCTAGGGGGCTACACCTTC
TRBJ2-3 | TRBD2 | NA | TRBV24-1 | CATSGAGEGADTQYF | TGTGCCACCAGTGGGGCGGGAGAAGGGGCGGATACGCAGTATTTT